Presented here are 25 T cell receptor beta chains from one specimen sequenced in a study of shared clonotypes between healthy human individuals. This table comes from immunoSEQ multiplex PCR, and its TCRdb copy is limited to in-frame clones, with some not included. The sample consists of approximately 2.4 million clones, around 95% of them appearing once. Input material: naive CD4+ T cells sorted from blood. Subset meaning: CD45RA+ positively selected. The source of these receptors is a man between 18 and 35 years old in good health.

The chain is built from TRBV30 and TRBJ2-5; 11 nucleotides line up with TRBD2. Germline V lookup: CDR1 GTSNPN, CDR2 SVGIG (reference sequence). The V gene end was trimmed by 2 bases and the J gene end by 4 bases; junction bases not matched to a gene: 9. This CDR3 has 16 amino acids. CDR3 nucleotide sequence: TGTGCCTGGAGTATCCTGACTAGCGGGACGGGAGAGACCCAGTACTTC. Translating gives CAWSILTSGTGETQYF. The whole variable domain, remainder taken from reference TRBV30 and TRBJ2-5, is SQTIHQWPATLVQPVGSPLSLECTVEGTSNPNLYWYRQAAGRGLQLLFYSVGIGQISSEVPQNLSASRPQDRQFILSSKKLLLSDSGFYLCAWSILTSGTGETQYFGPGTRLLVL.

V is TRBV7-9 and J is TRBJ1-4; D not resolved. V lost 2 bases to trimming and J lost 3 bases, with 4 bases between them. This CDR3 has 13 residues. Germline CDR1 and CDR2: SEHNR and FQNEAQ (reference sequence). The CDR3 region has the DNA TGTGCCAGCAGCTTAATCCCTAATGAAAAACTGTTTTTT. It encodes CASSLIPNEKLFF.

This rearrangement joins TRBV10-3 to TRBJ2-7; either TRBD1 or TRBD2 may supply D (5 bases each). Looked up from germline, CDR1 is ENHRY and CDR2 is SYGVKD. The CDR3 contains 12 residues. Trimming took 10 bases from V and 0 from J, leaving 10 bases between them. CDR3 region: CATGPSSYEQYF. The CDR3 DNA follows: TGTGCCACGGGACCGAGCTCCTACGAGCAGTACTTC.

This chain links TRBV5-1 with TRBJ2-5; 9 nucleotides line up with TRBD1. V lost 0 bases and J lost 5; bases outside the gene matches: 8. The CDR3 runs to 16 residues. Germline CDR1 is SGHRS and CDR2 is YFSETQ. CDR3: CASSLGDRARRETQYF. In DNA, the CDR3 is TGCGCCAGCAGCTTGGGGGACAGGGCTAGGCGGGAGACCCAGTACTTC. Together with reference TRBV5-1 and TRBJ2-5, the CDR3 gives the full variable domain: KAGVTQTPRYLIKTRGQQVTLSCSPISGHRSVSWYQQTPGQGLQFLFEYFSETQRNKGNFPGRFSGRQFSNSRSEMNVSTLELGDSALYLCASSLGDRARRETQYFGPGTRLLVL.

This chain uses TRBV19 with TRBJ1-5; a possible D gene is TRBD1 (5 bases). The CDR3 covers 17 residues. Germline values: CDR1 LNHDA, CDR2 SQIVND (reference sequence). Trimming removed 2 bases from V and 5 bases from J, with 19 bases in between. This CDR3 is CASSIKGWMGGHQPQHF. CDR3 coding DNA: TGTGCCAGTAGTATAAAAGGCTGGATGGGGGGACATCAGCCCCAGCATTTT.

The V and J genes are TRBV21-1 and TRBJ1-3; the D call TRBD1 from the table was never checked on the DNA. TRBV21-1 is labeled a pseudogene. This CDR3 contains 16 residues. In DNA, the CDR3 is TGTGCCAGCAGCACGGGACAGGGGGTCTCTGGAAACACCATATATTTT. It translates to CASSTGQGVSGNTIYF.

The V gene is TRBV2, the J gene TRBJ1-5; 7 bases are shared with TRBD1. The CDR3 contains 14 residues. Germline V lookup: CDR1 SNHLY, CDR2 FYNNEI. V was clipped by 2 bases and J by 9 bases; unmatched bases: 7. CDR3 protein: CASSERARGGPQHF. The CDR3 region has the DNA TGTGCCAGCAGTGAAAGGGCCAGGGGGGGGCCCCAGCATTTT. The complete variable domain, with remaining parts taken from reference TRBV2 and TRBJ1-5, reads EPEVTQTPSHQVTQMGQEVILRCVPISNHLYFYWYRQILGQKVEFLVSFYNNEISEKSEIFDDQFSVERPDGSNFTLKIRSTKLEDSAMYFCASSERARGGPQHFGDGTRLSIL.

Comments on this clone: Distinct nucleotide sequences in the sample also encode this CDR3. V gene TRBV6-1 combines with J gene TRBJ2-2; tentative D call: TRBD2 (5 bases). The CDR3 is 14 residues long. The V gene's germline CDR1 is MNHNS and CDR2 SASEGT. Trimming stripped 0 bases from V and 5 bases from J, with 7 bases between. This chain's CDR3 is CASSEAGGTGELFF. As DNA, the CDR3 is TGTGCCAGCAGTGAAGCGGGCGGGACCGGGGAGCTGTTTTTT.

The chain uses TRBV2 and TRBJ1-3; D remains ambiguous. Germline CDR1 reads SNHLY; CDR2 reads FYNNEI. The CDR3 is 11 residues long. The germline V and J ends were trimmed by 10 bases and 4 bases, with 8 bases remaining between them. For the CDR3, the DNA is TGTGCCATCTCCCCCGGAAACACCATATATTTT. Its translation is CAISPGNTIYF.

V gene TRBV10-3 combines with J gene TRBJ2-3; D remains ambiguous. The CDR3 sequence is 13 residues long. CDR1 ENHRY and CDR2 SYGVKD come from the germline V gene. V was pared by 3 bases and J by 4 bases, with 8 bases between. The CDR3, as DNA: TGTGCCATCAGTGACCTGGTGGCAGATACGCAGTATTTT. It codes for CAISDLVADTQYF.

This chain uses TRBV12-2 with TRBJ2-1; TRBD2, as called in the table, went unchecked against the DNA. TRBV12-2 is deemed a pseudogene. This CDR3 has 14 residues. The CDR3 DNA reads as TGTGCAAGTCGCTTCTCGGGGGGTTACAATGAGCAGTTCTTC. This translates into CASRFSGGYNEQFF.

The chain combines TRBV18 with TRBJ2-5; 7 nucleotides match TRBD2. This CDR3 contains 13 residues. Per germline, CDR1 KGHSH and CDR2 LQKENI. V lost 6 bases, J lost 5 bases, and 6 bases stayed unmatched. The CDR3 reads CASSHGLEETQYF. The CDR3 DNA sequence: TGTGCCAGCTCTCACGGACTAGAGGAGACCCAGTACTTC.

This chain uses TRBV11-2 with TRBJ1-3; D remains ambiguous. V was shortened by 5 bases and J by 6 bases, with 8 bases between the two germline ends. This CDR3 has 12 residues. Germline V lookup: CDR1 SGHAT, CDR2 FQNNGV. CDR3: CASSPSLNTIYF. The CDR3 DNA follows: TGTGCCAGCAGCCCGAGCCTAAACACCATATATTTT.

The chain employs TRBV4-1 and TRBJ2-5; D could derive from TRBD1 or TRBD2 (6 bases each). The CDR3 is 16 amino acids. The germline V gene encodes CDR1 MGHRA and CDR2 YSYEKL. V was clipped by 4 bases and J by 5 bases, with 20 bases between them. CDR3 loop: CASSPITGRSGETQYF. CDR3 nucleotides: TGCGCCAGCAGCCCGATAACAGGGAGGTCCGGGGAGACCCAGTACTTC.

The chain combines TRBV27 with TRBJ2-7; TRBD2 matches 10 bases. CDR1 and CDR2 from the germline V gene are MNHEY and SMNVEV (reference sequence). This CDR3 region has 15 residues. The junction had 3 bases not matched to a gene; V was cut back by 3 bases and J by 1 base. The CDR3 region has the DNA TGTGCCAGCAGTTTTCGGACTAGCGGATCCTACGAGCAGTACTTC. Protein sequence: CASSFRTSGSYEQYF.

This clone was seen just once. This chain links TRBV29-1 with TRBJ2-3; 10 bases align to TRBD2. The CDR3 covers 14 residues. Per the germline V gene, CDR1 is SQVTM and CDR2 is ANQGSEA. Losses at the gene ends were 8 bases for V and 2 bases for J; bases not matched to a gene: 7. CDR3 residues: CSLGSGGTTDTQYF. The CDR3 region has the DNA TGCAGCCTAGGTAGCGGGGGGACCACAGATACGCAGTATTTT.

The chain uses TRBV10-2 and TRBJ2-5; TRBD2 matches at 13 bases. The length of the CDR3 is 16 residues. The germline gives CDR1 WSHSY, CDR2 SAAADI. Trimming removed 6 bases from V and 5 bases from J; junction bases left unmatched: 9. The CDR3 spells CASSLRTSGGTETQYF. The CDR3 DNA follows: TGCGCCAGCAGCCTCAGGACTAGCGGGGGTACGGAGACCCAGTACTTC.

As to this clone: In the same sample, other DNA sequences code for this CDR3. The gene calls are TRBV18 and TRBJ2-7, with TRBD2 as a possible D gene (5 bases). V was trimmed by 3 bases and J by 5 bases, leaving 5 bases between them. The germline V gene encodes CDR1 KGHSH and CDR2 LQKENI. CDR3 length: 11 amino acids. For the CDR3, the DNA is TGTGCCAGCTCACCCGGGGACGAGCAGTACTTC. Translation gives CASSPGDEQYF.

The chain combines TRBV30 with TRBJ2-6; D is undetermined. This CDR3 contains 14 residues. Trimming cost V 7 bases and J 8 bases, with 18 bases left between them. Germline V lookup: CDR1 GTSNPN, CDR2 SVGIG (reference sequence). CDR3 nucleotide sequence: TGTGCCTCTCACGACGGCCTCGAGACCAACGTCCTGACTTTC. Amino acid sequence: CASHDGLETNVLTF.

This sequence joins TRBV2 and TRBJ2-6; tentatively, D is TRBD1 or TRBD2 (6 bases each). The length of the CDR3 is 16 residues. CDR1 is SNHLY and CDR2 is FYNNEI in the germline V gene. The V end lost 1 base, the J end lost 0 bases, and 7 bases lay between the germline ends. The CDR3 DNA sequence: TGTGCCAGCAGTGAAGAGGGGGGCTCTGGGGCCAACGTCCTGACTTTC. Amino acid sequence: CASSEEGGSGANVLTF.

The chain joins TRBV7-4 to TRBJ2-7, with D maybe TRBD2 (6 bases). Germline values: CDR1 SGHVT, CDR2 SQSDAQ. This CDR3 spans 14 amino acids. Trimming took off 5 bases at V and 7 bases at J, with 18 bases between the two ends. The CDR3 loop is CASSPLRRVREQYF. The CDR3 DNA reads TGTGCCAGCAGCCCGCTTAGGAGGGTGAGGGAGCAGTACTTC.

The chain couples TRBV19 to TRBJ1-2, with no clear D. V lost 2 bases to trimming and J lost 10 bases, with 11 bases between them. The CDR3 totals 12 residues. CDR1 is LNHDA and CDR2 is SQIVND in the germline V gene (reference sequence). CDR3 sequence reads: CASSISPATYTF. In DNA form, the CDR3 reads TGTGCCAGTAGTATATCGCCCGCAACCTACACCTTC.

The DNA for the CDR3 is TGCGCCAGCAGCTTGGATCCCGTAGGGGCTGGAGAGACCCAGTACTTC. It is translated as CASSLDPVGAGETQYF. The rearrangement joins TRBV5-1 to TRBJ2-5, with TRBD1 as a possible D gene (5 bases). Germline V gives CDR1 SGHRS, CDR2 YFSETQ. The V end was cut by 0 bases, the J end by 4 bases, with 16 bases between. The CDR3 runs 16 residues.

The chain combines TRBV5-6 with TRBJ1-1, with D tentatively TRBD1 (5 bases). Germline V gene lookup returns CDR1 SGHDT and CDR2 YYEEEE. Trimming shortened V by 4 bases and J by 5 bases, and 21 bases separated the two germline ends. This CDR3 is 16 amino acids long. The CDR3 spells CASSQTYGTAGTEAFF. In DNA form, the CDR3 reads TGTGCCAGCAGCCAGACATACGGGACTGCAGGGACTGAAGCTTTCTTT.

The gene calls are TRBV7-6 and TRBJ2-1; D might be TRBD2 (6 bases). The CDR3 has 16 residues. Germline assignment: CDR1 SGHVS and CDR2 FNYEAQ. Trimming removed 0 bases from V and 2 bases from J, with 11 bases in between. CDR3 nucleotide sequence: TGTGCCAGCAGCTTAGCACTAGCTGCGACCTACAATGAGCAGTTCTTC. It specifies CASSLALAATYNEQFF.